The TCR beta chain under discussion was sequenced for a study of T cells in Graves' hyperthyroidism and ophthalmopathy (dated by TCRdb to about 2019). For the study in its entirety: Peripheral blood samples were taken at initial diagnosis, before any treatment was given. A discovery cohort of around 98 patients, about 44 with Graves' ophthalmopathy and 55 to 60 with stable Graves' hyperthyroidism, was used to find distinguishing TCR V-J signatures. Whether ophthalmopathy could be predicted prospectively was tested in an independent validation cohort made up of 18 to 20 hyperthyroidism patients plus 17 patients who later progressed to ophthalmopathy. The roughly 94 discovery patients were randomly split 7:3 into training and test sets. In addition, the study compared T-cell repertoires in thyroid tissue and in blood from about 6 Graves' hyperthyroidism patients. Once sampling was done, hyperthyroidism patients were given methimazole at a starting dose of 30 mg daily, whereas ophthalmopathy patients were given high-dose intravenous methylprednisolone. According to the paper, TCR Vbeta CDR3 sequencing was carried out on approximately 140 peripheral blood samples, which came from fewer than 50 ophthalmopathy, 80 or so hyperthyroidism and 17 progressor patients. What the authors observed across the whole study: In cross-validation, a model built on a 13 V-J signature told ophthalmopathy apart from stable hyperthyroidism with over 85% sensitivity and about 81% specificity, and in testing the same model reached 80%/75%. Sample size was not statistically predetermined, and blinding of investigators to group allocation was not performed. Most expanded thyroid clonotypes (frequency above 0.001) were also detected in blood, a finding suggesting that blood repertoires may reflect thyroid immune responses. During validation, the model predicted progression to ophthalmopathy a median of approximately six months ahead of onset, with around 71% sensitivity and around 72% specificity.

There are many counts of this clonotype. It has no known antigen specificity. Nothing much larger sits one base from this clone, and base qualities are not available. The TCR beta CDR3 regions were amplified from RNA transcripts. The TCR CDR3 was subjected to a first round of RT-PCR using the HTBI primer set and the Qiagen OneStep RT-PCR kit. A second multiplex PCR round built the libraries, followed by size selection and purification. Paired-end sequencing of the libraries was performed with 100 bp reads on an Illumina HiSeq2000. On the authors' methods: Raw data were processed with SOAPnuke, discarding reads with adapters, uncalled bases, mean Phred below 15, or no exact constant-primer or identifier match. COPE v1.2.5 was used to merge the high-quality paired reads, and each unique nucleotide sequence was defined as a clonotype. Clonotypes were aligned to IMGT TRBV, TRBD and TRBJ reference segments using MiTCR v1.1. The analysis included only V-J combinations with a frequency above 0.0001, which together covered 99% to 99.2% of the repertoires. The TCS score was defined as the ratio of F50 (clonal expansion) to E x V (chaos), calculated using BLOSUM62-based TCRdist between CDR3 peptides within each V-J. Welch's t-statistics and random forest reduced roughly 530 V-J features to around 14, which were used in a naive Bayes classifier (R e1071). Through fastp at Q25 and MiXCR, TCRdb rebuilt clones from the public reads, retaining in-frame beta chains. Each entry merges the rows of one CDR3 protein and shows their most common DNA and genes. The V and J calls shown here were made by TCRdb, not taken from the authors' results. This sample gives 130,000 to 150,000 distinct CDR3 sequences in total; about 20% of them show up just once. The ten largest clones take up 65% to 80% of the sample.

The CDR3, from cysteine to phenylalanine, totals 16 residues. Only CDR3 DNA remains: 48 bases, in frame from the first base. V is shortened by 5 bases, J by 4 bases, and the region joining them spans 19 bases. CDR1 and CDR2 are read off the germline V gene as SGHTA and FQGTGA. The hyperthyroidism patients were between 18 and 65 years old and newly diagnosed, with a disease duration of less than 2 months. The study excluded patients with uncontrolled infections, other autoimmune diseases, pregnancy or lactation. Clinical symptoms, serum thyroxine and TRAb, thyroid ultrasound, and orbital computed tomography formed the basis for the diagnoses. Blood from progressor patients was drawn when they were first diagnosed with hyperthyroidism, before any ophthalmopathy symptoms appeared. PBMCs were isolated from about 9.1 ml of fresh peripheral blood by Ficoll-Paque density gradient centrifugation. Progressor patients were initially diagnosed with Graves' hyperthyroidism and developed ophthalmopathy during follow-up. Total RNA was extracted using Trizol reagent, and RNA quality was assessed on an Agilent 2100 Bioanalyzer.

The sequence is built from TRBV7-3 and TRBJ2-3, and perhaps TRBD2 as D gene, on 6 matching bases. This receptor was identified in a woman aged 50 to 60 with Graves' hyperthyroidism that later progressed to Graves' ophthalmopathy. Source material: blood. The nucleotide sequence reads TGTGCCAGCAGCCCCCAACCCGGGACTTTGGCAGATACGCAGTATTTT. Translation gives CASSPQPGTLADTQYF.